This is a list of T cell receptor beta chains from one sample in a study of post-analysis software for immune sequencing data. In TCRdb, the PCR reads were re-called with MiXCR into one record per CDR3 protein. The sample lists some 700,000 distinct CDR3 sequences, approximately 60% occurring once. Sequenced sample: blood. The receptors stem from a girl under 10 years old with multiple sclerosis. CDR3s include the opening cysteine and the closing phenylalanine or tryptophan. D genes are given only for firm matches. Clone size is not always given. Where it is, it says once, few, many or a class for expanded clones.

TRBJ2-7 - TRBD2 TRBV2 CASRATSDSYEQYF TGTGCCAGCAGGGCCACTAGCGACTCCTACGAGCAGTACTTC
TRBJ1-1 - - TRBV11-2 CASSLIPRGRRGMNTEAFF TGTGCCAGCAGCTTAATACCCCGGGGGCGCAGGGGCATGAACACTGAAGCTTTCTTT
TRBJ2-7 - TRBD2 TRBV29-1 CSVESSAGAVYEQYF TGCAGCGTTGAATCTTCAGCGGGAGCTGTATACGAGCAGTACTTC
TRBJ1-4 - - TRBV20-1 CSARDQVTLFF TGCAGTGCTAGAGATCAGGTTACGCTGTTTTTT
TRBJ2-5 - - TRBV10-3 CARLRKRVSETQYF TGTGCCCGCTTGCGGAAGCGGGTGAGCGAGACCCAGTACTTC
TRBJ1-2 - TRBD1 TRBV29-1 CSVANRDRDGYTF TGCAGCGTGGCGAACCGGGACAGGGATGGCTACACCTTC
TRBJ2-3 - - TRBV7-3 CASSRTADTQYF TGTGCCAGCAGCCGGACGGCAGATACGCAGTATTTT
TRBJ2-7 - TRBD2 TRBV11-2 CASSLSPFLIAGVAPSYGQYF TGTGCCAGCAGCTTAAGCCCCTTTTTGATAGCGGGGGTAGCCCCCTCCTACGGGCAGTACTTC
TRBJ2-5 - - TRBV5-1 CASHRTGVPQETQYF TGCGCCAGCCACCGAACGGGGGTCCCGCAAGAGACCCAGTACTTC
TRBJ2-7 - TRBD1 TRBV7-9 CASTPSAGGGEQYF TGTGCCAGCACCCCCTCCGCAGGGGGCGGCGAGCAGTACTTC
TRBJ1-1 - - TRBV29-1 CSVEDPINTEAFF TGCAGCGTTGAAGATCCAATTAACACTGAAGCTTTCTTT
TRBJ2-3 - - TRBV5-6 CASSGLTDTQYF TGTGCCAGCAGTGGGTTGACAGATACGCAGTATTTT
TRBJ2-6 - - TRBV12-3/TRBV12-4 CASSADTVSGANVLTF TGTGCCAGCAGCGCGGACACTGTCTCTGGGGCCAACGTCCTGACTTTC
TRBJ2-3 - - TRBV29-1 CSVEGISAYTDTQYF TGCAGCGTTGAAGGGATCTCGGCCTACACAGATACGCAGTATTTT
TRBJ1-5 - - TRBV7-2 CASSLVGDSNQPQHF TGTGCCAGCAGCTTAGTAGGCGATAGCAATCAGCCCCAGCATTTT
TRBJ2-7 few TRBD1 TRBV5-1 CASSLAPGTGEDEQYF TGCGCCAGCAGCTTGGCCCCGGGGACAGGGGAAGACGAGCAGTACTTC
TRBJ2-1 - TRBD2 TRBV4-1 CASSRPAGGTYNEQFF TGCGCCAGCAGCCGACCAGCGGGAGGAACCTACAATGAGCAGTTCTTC
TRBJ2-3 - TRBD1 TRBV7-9 CASSSKWDRVSPDTQYF TGTGCCAGCAGCTCAAAATGGGACAGGGTGAGCCCAGATACGCAGTATTTT
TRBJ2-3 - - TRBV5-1 CASSPGGTGKVADTQYF TGCGCCAGCAGCCCCGGAGGAACCGGGAAGGTCGCAGATACGCAGTATTTT
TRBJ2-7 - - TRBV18 CASSREEGDYEQYF TGTGCCAGCTCACGTGAGGAGGGGGACTACGAGCAGTACTTC
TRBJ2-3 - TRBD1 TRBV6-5 CASSYSTLQGALTDTQYF TGTGCCAGCAGTTACTCGACCCTACAGGGGGCCCTCACAGATACGCAGTATTTT
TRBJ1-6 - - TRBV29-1 CSGPGQQNSPLHF TGCAGCGGCCCAGGACAGCAAAATTCACCCCTCCACTTT
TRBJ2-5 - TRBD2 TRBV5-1 CASSLPAGRQETQYF TGCGCCAGCAGCTTGCCAGCGGGGAGACAAGAGACCCAGTACTTC
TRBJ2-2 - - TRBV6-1 CASSEAGELFF TGTGCCAGCAGTGAAGCCGGAGAGCTGTTTTTT
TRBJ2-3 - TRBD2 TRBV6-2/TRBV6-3 CASSYGLAGGRDLTDTQYF TGTGCCAGCAGTTACGGGCTAGCGGGGGGCCGAGACCTCACAGATACGCAGTATTTT
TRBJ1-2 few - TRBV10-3 CAIRTGTKGSYGYTF TGTGCCATCCGGACCGGGACCAAGGGCTCCTATGGCTACACCTTC
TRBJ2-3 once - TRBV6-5 CASRGEGGKDAQYF TGTGCCAGCAGGGGGGAGGGGGGTAAAGATGCGCAGTATTTT
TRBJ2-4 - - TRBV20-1 CSATKDEKRNIQYF TGCAGTGCTACCAAGGACGAAAAAAGAAACATTCAGTACTTC
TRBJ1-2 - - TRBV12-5 CASGLVLSCDGGGYGYTF TGTGCTAGTGGTTTGGTACTTTCTTGTGACGGGGGAGGCTATGGCTACACCTTC